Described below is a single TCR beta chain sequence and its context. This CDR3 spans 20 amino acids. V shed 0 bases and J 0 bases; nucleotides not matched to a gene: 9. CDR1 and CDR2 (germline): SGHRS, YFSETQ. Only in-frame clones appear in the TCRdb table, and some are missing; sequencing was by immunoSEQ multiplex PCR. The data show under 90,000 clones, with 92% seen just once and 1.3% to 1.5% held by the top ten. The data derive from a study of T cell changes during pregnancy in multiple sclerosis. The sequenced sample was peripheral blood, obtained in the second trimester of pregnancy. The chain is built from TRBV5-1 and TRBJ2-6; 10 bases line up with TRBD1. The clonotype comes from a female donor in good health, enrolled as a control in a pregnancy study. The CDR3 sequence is CASSLALGDRGHSGANVLTF. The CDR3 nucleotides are TGCGCCAGCAGCTTGGCCTTAGGGGACAGGGGTCACTCTGGGGCCAACGTCCTGACTTTC.